The 29 T cell receptor beta chains below come from one sample, sequenced in a study of blood T cell repertoires in COVID-19. Sequenced by immunoSEQ multiplex PCR; TCRdb stores in-frame clones only, minus some. The sample includes about 50,000 clones, around 86% seen only once; the top ten take approximately 3%. The sample was PBMCs or T cells enriched from blood (not recorded which). These receptors were obtained from a woman aged 45-65 years who had recovered from COVID-19.

In regard to this clone: Other DNA sequences within the sample encode an identical CDR3. CDR3 in DNA: TGTGCCAGCGGGGAGGGAGTAACCGGGGAGCTGTTTTTT. Its translation: CASGEGVTGELFF. V and J are TRBV6-5 and TRBJ2-2, with TRBD2 identical over 7 bases. Germline CDR1 MNHEY, CDR2 SVGAGI. The ends lost 8 bases at V and 5 bases at J; junction bases unmatched: 5. This CDR3 contains 13 residues.

The genes are TRBV3-1 (or the pseudogene TRBV3-2) and TRBJ1-2; 8 bases agree with TRBD1. Germline V gene data show CDR1 as LGHDT and CDR2 as YNNKEL (reference sequence). CDR3 length equals 15 residues. Trimming at V came to 3 bases and at J to 4 bases, leaving 7 bases not matched to a gene. The CDR3 DNA sequence: TGTGCCAGCAGCCAGCGATGGGACAGGAGCTATGGCTACACCTTC. This codes for CASSQRWDRSYGYTF.

The V and J genes are TRBV28 and TRBJ2-5, with a tentative D call TRBD2 (5 bases). Germline V CDR1 and CDR2: MDHEN, SYDVKM. V was shortened by 6 bases and J by 5 bases, with 10 bases between the two germline ends. The CDR3 has 12 residues. CDR3 DNA: TGTGCCAGCAGGAGGTCGGGGGAGACCCAGTACTTC. Translating gives CASRRSGETQYF.

A few counts support this clone. This rearrangement joins TRBV10-2 to TRBJ2-1; 9 bases line up with TRBD2. Per germline, CDR1 WSHSY and CDR2 SAAADI. With V trimmed by 7 bases and J by 9 bases, 13 bases remained unmatched. The CDR3 totals 15 residues. The CDR3 bases are TGCGCCAGCAATGTACTGGCGGGAGGGCAGGGTGAGCAGTTCTTC. As protein: CASNVLAGGQGEQFF.

This chain links TRBV27 with TRBJ2-7, with D tentatively TRBD1 (5 bases). Trimming removed 6 bases from V and 0 bases from J, with 9 bases in between. CDR3 length: 13 residues. Looked up from germline, CDR1 is MNHEY and CDR2 is SMNVEV (reference sequence). The CDR3 loop is CASSSDSSYEQYF. DNA for the CDR3: TGTGCCAGCAGCTCTGACAGCTCCTACGAGCAGTACTTC.

The rearrangement uses TRBV15 and TRBJ2-5; 9 bases are a match to TRBD2. In germline, CDR1 is LNHNV, CDR2 YYDKDF (reference sequence). The V segment lost 4 bases and the J segment 2 bases; nucleotides outside the gene matches: 11. This CDR3 contains 17 residues. The CDR3 nucleotides are TGTGCCACCAGCACGCAAGCGGGAGGCAGTTGGCAAGAGACCCAGTACTTC. Encoded protein: CATSTQAGGSWQETQYF. The full variable domain, completed using reference TRBV15 and TRBJ2-5, is DAMVIQNPRYQVTQFGKPVTLSCSQTLNHNVMYWYQQKSSQAPKLLFHYYDKDFNNEADTPDNFQSRRPNTSFCFLDIRSPGLGDTAMYLCATSTQAGGSWQETQYFGPGTRLLVL.

This chain links TRBV18 with TRBJ2-7; 7 nucleotides match TRBD1. This CDR3 spans 13 amino acids. The trim removed 3 bases at V and 5 bases at J, leaving 4 bases unmatched. Germline V gene sequence: CDR1 KGHSH, CDR2 LQKENI. For the CDR3, the DNA is TGTGCCAGCTCACCCGGACAGGCGGACGAGCAGTACTTC. Translating it yields CASSPGQADEQYF.

The V and J genes are TRBV7-9 and TRBJ1-4, with TRBD1 matching 8 bases. The length of the CDR3 is 15 residues. Trimming at V came to 5 bases and at J to 6 bases, leaving 8 bases not matched to a gene. Germline loops: CDR1 SEHNR, CDR2 FQNEAQ (reference sequence). CDR3 DNA sequence: TGTGCCAGCAGCCCCCAGGGGGCTACTGATGAAAAACTGTTTTTT. It codes for CASSPQGATDEKLFF.

The chain recombines TRBV5-4 with TRBJ2-7; 12 nucleotides line up with TRBD2. Per germline, CDR1 SGHNT and CDR2 YYREEE (reference sequence). After removal of 4 bases from V and 6 bases from J, the junction contained 8 bases not matched to a gene. CDR3 length: 15 amino acids. The CDR3 coding sequence is TGTGCCAGCAGCGATGCTAGCGGGGGGGCTTCCGAGCAGTACTTC. Its translation is CASSDASGGASEQYF.

The chain links TRBV11-2 to TRBJ1-2; 8 nucleotides align to TRBD1. The CDR3 is 15 residues long. Trimming cost V 5 bases and J 2 bases; bases outside gene matches: 7. Germline V gene data show CDR1 as SGHAT and CDR2 as FQNNGV. The CDR3 DNA sequence: TGTGCCAGCAGCCGAGACAGGGGCAACAACTATGGCTACACCTTC. Translated, it gives CASSRDRGNNYGYTF.

The rearrangement links TRBV12-3 or TRBV12-4 to TRBJ2-7, with D perhaps matching TRBD1 (6 bases). CDR3 length equals 13 residues. V lost 5 bases and J lost 7, with 15 bases in between. Here the CDR3 DNA reads TGTGCCAGCAGTCACAGGGATGGTTGGGAGCAGTACTTC. Protein sequence: CASSHRDGWEQYF.

This clone showed up just once. The V call is TRBV27, the J call TRBJ1-2; 7 positions match TRBD1. There are 15 residues in the CDR3. The V and J ends lost 4 bases and 7 bases, in that order; junction bases with no gene match: 12. Germline-derived CDR1 and CDR2 are MNHEY and SMNVEV (reference sequence). CDR3 coding DNA: TGTGCCAGCAGTTACACGACCCACAGGGGCAGTGGCTACACCTTC. As protein: CASSYTTHRGSGYTF.

This chain connects TRBV28 to TRBJ1-5; TRBD1 matches at 8 bases. The CDR3 runs to 15 residues. The germline V gene encodes CDR1 MDHEN and CDR2 SYDVKM. V lost 6 bases and J lost 2; bases outside the gene matches: 6. The CDR3 here is CASRPPGQGNQPQHF. The CDR3 DNA reads TGTGCCAGCAGACCGCCGGGACAGGGCAATCAGCCCCAGCATTTT.

This clone has just one count. The chain is built from TRBV21-1 and TRBJ2-5; TRBD2, the table's D call, was not compared with the DNA. TRBV21-1 is noted as a pseudogene. The CDR3 length is 14 residues. The CDR3 reads CASSKGGGRKTQYF. CDR3 bases: TGTGCCAGCAGCAAAGGGGGGGGACGAAAGACCCAGTACTTC.

This clone occurred a few times. This chain joins TRBV15 and TRBJ1-5; 11 bases fit TRBD1. The CDR3 loop spans 15 amino acids. Germline CDR1 and CDR2: LNHNV and YYDKDF (reference sequence). The V gene end was trimmed by 0 bases and the J gene end by 7 bases; junction bases not matched to a gene: 2. The CDR3 is CATSRERDRGQPQHF. CDR3 bases: TGTGCCACCAGCAGAGAACGGGACAGGGGGCAGCCCCAGCATTTT.

The rearrangement links TRBV4-1 to TRBJ2-3; 8 nucleotides line up with TRBD2. The CDR3 has 15 amino acids. V shed 4 bases, J shed 0 bases, and the junction held 3 bases outside the gene matches. CDR1 is MGHRA, CDR2 YSYEKL, per germline. The CDR3 nucleotides read TGCGCCAGCAGCCTCGTAGCGGGGAGCACAGATACGCAGTATTTT. It is translated as CASSLVAGSTDTQYF.

The table lists this clone with a few counts. The rearrangement links TRBV28 to TRBJ2-1, with a possible D match to TRBD1 (5 bases). Trimming stripped 6 bases from V and 12 bases from J, with 21 bases between. CDR1 is MDHEN and CDR2 is SYDVKM in the germline V gene. The CDR3 runs 14 residues. CDR3 DNA: TGTGCCAGCAGGAAGCAGGGATCCGAAGCGCGGCAGTTCTTC. Residues: CASRKQGSEARQFF.

This chain uses TRBV6-1 with TRBJ2-7; D not certain. The germline V and J ends were trimmed by 1 base and 7 bases, with 14 bases remaining between them. Germline CDR1 reads MNHNS; CDR2 reads SASEGT. The CDR3 is 14 amino acids. Here the CDR3 reads CASSEGFLAMEQYF. The CDR3 coding sequence is TGTGCCAGCAGTGAAGGGTTTCTGGCCATGGAGCAGTACTTC.

V and J are TRBV7-2 and TRBJ2-1, with D possibly TRBD2 on 6 matching bases. Germline assignment: CDR1 SGHTA and CDR2 FQGNSA. The CDR3 covers 13 residues. The V end lost 5 bases, the J end lost 9 bases, and 14 bases lay between the germline ends. In DNA, the CDR3 is TGTGCCAGCAGCCCGGAGGGTAGGGCTGAGCAGTTCTTC. It codes for CASSPEGRAEQFF.

J is TRBJ2-1 and V is TRBV19, with 11 bases matching TRBD2. This CDR3 is 16 amino acids long. The germline CDR1 and CDR2 sequences are LNHDA and SQIVND (reference sequence). With 5 bases clipped from V and 8 bases from J, the junction kept 11 bases outside the gene matches. In nucleotides, the CDR3 is TGTGCCAGTAGTGACATTGGGACTAGCGGCACCGATGAGCAGTTCTTC. This codes for CASSDIGTSGTDEQFF.

V and J are TRBV3-1 (or the pseudogene TRBV3-2) and TRBJ2-1, with TRBD2 as a possible D gene (6 bases). CDR3 size: 20 residues. V lost 1 base and J 5 bases, leaving 27 bases between the germline ends. CDR1 LGHDT and CDR2 YNNKEL come from the germline V gene (reference sequence). CDR3 residues: CASSQAAWREDSLGNNEQFF. Written as DNA, the CDR3 is TGTGCCAGCAGCCAAGCCGCCTGGCGGGAAGATTCCTTGGGGAACAATGAGCAGTTCTTC.

V and J are TRBV7-2 and TRBJ2-4, with D tentatively TRBD1 (7 bases). Germline V gives CDR1 SGHTA, CDR2 FQGNSA. This CDR3 is built from 16 residues. V shed 5 bases and J shed 0 bases, with 14 bases lying between them. CDR3 bases: TGTGCCAGCAGCACTGGGACAGCGGGAGCCAAAAACATTCAGTACTTC. Protein sequence: CASSTGTAGAKNIQYF.

The chain joins TRBV5-1 to TRBJ2-7, with TRBD1 as a possible D gene (6 bases). Germline CDR1 and CDR2: SGHRS and YFSETQ. This CDR3 comprises 14 residues. Trimming took 4 bases from V and 3 from J, leaving 14 bases between them. The CDR3 sequence: CASSPDSLRYEQYF. CDR3 DNA: TGCGCCAGCAGCCCGGACAGCCTGCGCTACGAGCAGTACTTC.

The chain has TRBV19 and TRBJ1-5; D uncertain. This CDR3 is built from 16 residues. V was shortened by 3 bases and J by 1 base, with 13 bases between the two germline ends. Germline CDR1 and CDR2: LNHDA and SQIVND (reference sequence). CDR3: CASSIRAGLSNQPQHF. The CDR3 DNA reads as TGTGCCAGTAGTATTCGGGCGGGCCTGAGCAATCAGCCCCAGCATTTT.

The chain links TRBV5-5 to TRBJ2-3; perhaps TRBD2 as D (5 bases). CDR3 size: 16 residues. Trimming cost V 1 base and J 0 bases, with 12 bases left between them. Germline CDR1 reads SGHKS; CDR2 reads YYEKEE (reference sequence). The CDR3 loop is CASSLRPSQSTDTQYF. As DNA, the CDR3 is TGTGCCAGCAGCTTGCGGCCTAGCCAGAGCACAGATACGCAGTATTTT. Variable domain in full (rest from reference TRBV5-5 and TRBJ2-3): DAGVTQSPTHLIKTRGQQVTLRCSPISGHKSVSWYQQVLGQGPQFIFQYYEKEERGRGNFPDRFSARQFPNYSSELNVNALLLGDSALYLCASSLRPSQSTDTQYFGPGTRLTVL.

The V gene is TRBV7-2, the J gene TRBJ2-7; 10 nucleotides align to TRBD1. Germline V CDR1 and CDR2: SGHTA, FQGNSA. This CDR3 is built from 15 residues. V lost 5 bases and J lost 0; bases outside the gene matches: 4. The CDR3 loop reads CASSPDRGNSYEQYF. The CDR3, as DNA: TGTGCCAGCAGCCCGGACAGGGGGAACTCCTACGAGCAGTACTTC.

V and J are TRBV19 and TRBJ2-7; 7 positions match TRBD2. Germline loops: CDR1 LNHDA, CDR2 SQIVND (reference sequence). J lost 6 bases, V lost 10 bases, and 15 bases had no gene match. The CDR3 has 14 residues. Here the CDR3 DNA reads TGTGCCACGTCGAGACTAGCCTTAGGAACCGAGCAGTACTTC. As protein: CATSRLALGTEQYF.

The CDR3 DNA sequence: TGTGCCAGCAGTTTACTAGCGGGAGGGGCTAATGAGCAGTTCTTC. Translating it yields CASSLLAGGANEQFF. The chain carries TRBV27 and TRBJ2-1; 12 positions agree with TRBD2. V dropped 2 bases and J dropped 7; count of bases not matched to a gene: 3. The CDR3 is 15 amino acids. Germline-derived CDR1 and CDR2 are MNHEY and SMNVEV (reference sequence).

The chain uses TRBV11-2 and TRBJ1-2; 7 nucleotides agree with TRBD1. Per the germline V gene, CDR1 is SGHAT and CDR2 is FQNNGV. V shed 5 bases, J shed 0 bases, and the junction held 6 bases outside the gene matches. The CDR3 has 15 residues. CDR3: CASSETGTANYGYTF. In DNA form, the CDR3 reads TGTGCCAGCAGCGAGACCGGGACAGCTAACTATGGCTACACCTTC.